The T cell receptor beta chain under discussion was sequenced for a study of shared clonotypes between healthy human individuals. Genomic DNA of each subset was evenly split across several immunoSEQ plates. Measured with immunoSEQ multiplex PCR; TCRdb has only the in-frame clones, and not every one. The sample consists of millions of clones, just over 90% of them appearing once. The CDR3 has 16 residues. The germline V and J ends were trimmed by 2 bases and 3 bases, with 17 bases remaining between them. Germline V gene data show CDR1 as MNHNS and CDR2 as SASEGT. The genes are TRBV6-1 and TRBJ2-7; weak D call: TRBD1 (5 bases). Sequencing input: naive CD4+ T cells from PBMCs. Described subset: CD45RA+ positively selected. This TCR came from a man between 18 and 35 years old in good health. Some clones in this sample may be carry-over from other donors' samples. In nucleotides, the CDR3 is TGTGCCAGCAGTGAATTAGGGGCCACTCAATACTACGAGCAGTACTTC. Translation: CASSELGATQYYEQYF.